Reported below is one TCR beta chain. This record comes from a study of blood T cells in healthy people across ages. Next came a second PCR, run for 7 to 11 cycles, which used a sample-barcoded 5' primer along with a J-beta primer mix. One entry per CDR3 protein, called by TCRdb with MiXCR from the 5' RACE reads. The sample has roughly 1 million distinct CDR3 sequences; roughly a quarter are singletons. The same specimen was also included in a second study, on T cells of mothers and their children. That report notes: All RNA that had been extracted was used for cDNA synthesis at around 1.4 ug per 15 ul.

The sequence came from a girl under 10 years old in good health. The specimen sequenced was blood.

As DNA, the CDR3 is TGTGCCAGCAGCTGGGAATGGGAGACCCAGTACTTC. Protein product: CASSWEWETQYF. The gene calls are TRBV28 and TRBJ2-5; D unclear. This CDR3 contains 12 residues. The V and J ends lost 6 bases and 5 bases respectively, with 10 bases between them. Per germline, CDR1 MDHEN and CDR2 SYDVKM.